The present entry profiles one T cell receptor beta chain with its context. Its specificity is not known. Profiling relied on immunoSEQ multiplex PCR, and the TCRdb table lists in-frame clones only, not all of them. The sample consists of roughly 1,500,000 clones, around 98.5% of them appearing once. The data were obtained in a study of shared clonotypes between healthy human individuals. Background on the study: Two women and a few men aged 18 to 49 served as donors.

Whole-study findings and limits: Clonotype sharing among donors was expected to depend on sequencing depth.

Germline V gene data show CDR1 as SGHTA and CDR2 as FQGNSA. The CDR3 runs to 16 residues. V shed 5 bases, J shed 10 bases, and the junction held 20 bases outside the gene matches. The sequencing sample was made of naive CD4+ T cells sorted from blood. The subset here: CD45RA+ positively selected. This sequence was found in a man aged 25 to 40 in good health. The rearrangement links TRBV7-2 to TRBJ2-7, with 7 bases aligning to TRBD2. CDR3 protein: CASSPHSSGAPVSQYF. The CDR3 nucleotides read TGTGCCAGCAGCCCACATTCTAGCGGAGCCCCCGTTTCACAGTACTTC.